Listed here are 28 T cell receptor beta chains from one sample, sequenced in a study of blood T cell repertoires in COVID-19. Some clones are missing from TCRdb's copy, which holds only in-frame ones; the method was immunoSEQ multiplex PCR. The sample shows just under 80,000 clones, roughly 78% of them seen only once. The specimen was peripheral blood. These receptors were collected from a woman in her seventies with acute or convalescent COVID-19.

The chain has TRBV7-2 and TRBJ2-1; D uncertain. V lost 4 bases and J lost 4, with 5 bases in between. Per germline, CDR1 SGHTA and CDR2 FQGNSA. There are 12 residues in the CDR3. The CDR3 sequence: CASSSVYNEQFF. In nucleotides, the CDR3 is TGTGCCAGCAGCTCGGTATACAATGAGCAGTTCTTC.

The chain combines TRBV7-9 with TRBJ2-2; 7 bases are shared with TRBD2. This CDR3 has 16 amino acids. The ends lost 3 bases at V and 5 bases at J; junction bases unmatched: 9. Germline CDR1 SEHNR, CDR2 FQNEAQ (reference sequence). This CDR3 is CASSLVGRVGTGELFF. CDR3 bases: TGTGCCAGCAGCTTGGTGGGGAGGGTCGGAACCGGGGAGCTGTTTTTT.

This clone was recorded only once. V gene TRBV7-2 combines with J gene TRBJ1-5, with D unclear. V was pared by 5 bases and J by 3 bases, with 14 bases between. Germline V gene data show CDR1 as SGHTA and CDR2 as FQGNSA. This CDR3 region has 15 residues. CDR3 in amino acids: CASSPPGSINQPQHF. CDR3 in DNA: TGTGCCAGCAGCCCCCCGGGGTCAATCAATCAGCCCCAGCATTTT.

CDR3 amino acids: CASSTLGQGATNEKLFF. The CDR3 DNA reads as TGTGCCAGTAGTACACTGGGACAGGGAGCAACTAATGAAAAACTGTTTTTT. The chain recombines TRBV19 with TRBJ1-4; TRBD1 agrees at 9 bases. The germline CDR1 and CDR2 sequences are LNHDA and SQIVND (reference sequence). V shed 4 bases, J shed 0 bases, and the junction held 6 bases outside the gene matches. The CDR3 covers 17 residues.

The chain joins TRBV7-9 to TRBJ1-1; TRBD1 matches 9 bases. From germline, CDR1 is SEHNR and CDR2 FQNEAQ (reference sequence). This CDR3 has 15 residues. Trimming at V came to 5 bases and at J to 0 bases, leaving 4 bases not matched to a gene. The CDR3, as DNA: TGTGCCAGCAGCCATTGGACAGGGGTGAACACTGAAGCTTTCTTT. This sequence encodes CASSHWTGVNTEAFF.

The rearrangement uses TRBV5-4 and TRBJ2-3, with D tentatively TRBD2 (6 bases). CDR3 length: 15 residues. Germline loops: CDR1 SGHNT, CDR2 YYREEE (reference sequence). The V gene lost 4 bases and the J gene lost 1 base, with 13 bases spanning the gap. The CDR3 coding sequence is TGTGCCAGCAGCCCAGGAGGGGACGGCACAGATACGCAGTATTTT. Residues: CASSPGGDGTDTQYF.

The J gene is TRBJ2-5, the V gene TRBV3-1 (or the pseudogene TRBV3-2), with 7 bases that match TRBD1. The length of the CDR3 is 15 residues. Unmatched junction bases numbered 6, after V lost 1 base and J lost 4 bases. Germline assignment: CDR1 LGHDT and CDR2 YNNKEL (reference sequence). For the CDR3, the DNA is TGTGCCAGCAGCCAAGGAAATAGGGACAGAGAGACCCAGTACTTC. Protein sequence: CASSQGNRDRETQYF.

The CDR3 is CATSDSLYQPQHF. DNA for the CDR3: TGTGCCACCTCGGACAGTCTGTATCAGCCCCAGCATTTT. This chain joins TRBV19 and TRBJ1-5, with a possible D match to TRBD1 (6 bases). V dropped 10 bases and J dropped 5 bases, with 15 bases sitting between them. The CDR3 consists of 13 residues. CDR1 is LNHDA and CDR2 is SQIVND in the germline V gene (reference sequence). The full variable domain, in which reference TRBV19 and TRBJ1-5 provide the parts outside the CDR3, is DGGITQSPKYLFRKEGQNVTLSCEQNLNHDAMYWYRQDPGQGLRLIYYSQIVNDFQKGDIAEGYSVSREKKESFPLTVTSAQKNPTAFYLCATSDSLYQPQHFGDGTRLSIL.

In this sample, this clone turned up a few times. The chain carries TRBV28 and TRBJ2-5; the D is unclear. V lost 2 bases to trimming and J lost 2 bases, with 6 bases between them. Germline V gives CDR1 MDHEN, CDR2 SYDVKM. This CDR3 contains 13 residues. The CDR3 DNA follows: TGTGCCAGCAGTTTAAACAGTCAAGAGACCCAGTACTTC. This encodes CASSLNSQETQYF.

This chain connects TRBV4-1 to TRBJ2-3; TRBD2 agrees at 7 bases. Germline trimming cut 5 bases from V and 6 bases from J; bases unmatched to any gene: 11. The length of the CDR3 is 15 residues. The germline CDR1 and CDR2 sequences are MGHRA and YSYEKL. This chain's CDR3 is CASSLGLEGGDTQYF. The CDR3 region has the DNA TGCGCCAGCAGCTTAGGACTAGAGGGCGGCGATACGCAGTATTTT.

The table lists this clone with a few counts. The rearrangement joins TRBV29-1 to TRBJ1-1, with D tentatively TRBD1 (6 bases). The germline V and J ends were trimmed by 7 bases and 1 base, with 16 bases remaining between them. The CDR3 spans 14 residues. Germline CDR1 reads SQVTM; CDR2 reads ANQGSEA. The CDR3 bases are TGCAGCGCTCACCGACAGGATAGGAACACTGAAGCTTTCTTT. Its protein is CSAHRQDRNTEAFF.

J is TRBJ1-1 and V is TRBV12-3 or TRBV12-4; no definite D call. Trimming pared 1 base from V and 6 bases from J, leaving 9 bases between. The CDR3 spans 13 residues. The CDR3 here is CASSLESNAEAFF. The CDR3 DNA sequence: TGTGCCAGCAGTTTAGAGAGTAATGCTGAAGCTTTCTTT.

The chain carries TRBV5-4 and TRBJ1-1, with a tentative D call TRBD1 (5 bases). V lost 4 bases, J lost 4 bases, and 11 bases lay in between. The CDR3 totals 13 residues. Germline V gene sequence: CDR1 SGHNT, CDR2 YYREEE (reference sequence). The CDR3 DNA reads as TGTGCCAGCAGCCCGGGGGACGGCACTGAAGCTTTCTTT. This codes for CASSPGDGTEAFF.

This clone was counted between two and nine times. The chain carries TRBV7-2 and TRBJ1-2; 7 positions agree with TRBD1. In germline, CDR1 is SGHTA, CDR2 FQGNSA. CDR3 length: 15 amino acids. The junction had 14 bases not matched to a gene; V was cut back by 7 bases and J by 6 bases. The CDR3 region has the DNA TGTGCCAGCACCTTCCGCACCGGGACAGACCATGGCTACACCTTC. Translated, it gives CASTFRTGTDHGYTF. Filled out from reference TRBV7-2 and TRBJ1-2, the complete variable domain reads GAGVSQSPSNKVTEKGKDVELRCDPISGHTALYWYRQSLGQGLEFLIYFQGNSAPDKSGLPSDRFSAERTGGSVSTLTIQRTQQEDSAVYLCASTFRTGTDHGYTFGSGTRLTVV.

The chain has TRBV7-9 and TRBJ1-1, with a tentative D call TRBD1 (6 bases). CDR1 SEHNR and CDR2 FQNEAQ come from the germline V gene (reference sequence). There are 11 residues in the CDR3. Trimming removed 6 bases from V and 6 bases from J, with 8 bases in between. Written as DNA, the CDR3 is TGTGCCAGCAGAGGGGGGGCTGAAGCTTTCTTT. It specifies CASRGGAEAFF.

The chain joins TRBV5-4 to TRBJ2-1, with TRBD2 matching over 8 bases. Germline-derived CDR1 and CDR2 are SGHNT and YYREEE (reference sequence). The CDR3 sequence is 15 residues long. With V trimmed by 4 bases and J by 7 bases, 10 bases remained unmatched. CDR3 sequence reads: CASSIAGGGANEQFF. CDR3 nucleotides: TGTGCCAGCAGCATCGCGGGGGGCGGGGCAAATGAGCAGTTCTTC.

The chain uses TRBV7-8 and TRBJ2-1, with D perhaps TRBD2 (5 bases). Germline CDR1 reads SGHVS; CDR2 reads FQNEAQ. CDR3 length: 14 residues. Trimming pared 3 bases from V and 8 bases from J, leaving 14 bases between. The CDR3 nucleotides are TGTGCCAGCAGCTTGAGGCCTAGCATCGATGAGCAGTTCTTC. Translated, it gives CASSLRPSIDEQFF.

This rearrangement joins TRBV27 to TRBJ2-7; 8 nucleotides agree with TRBD2. The V segment lost 3 bases and the J segment 2 bases; nucleotides outside the gene matches: 3. The CDR3 is 14 residues long. Germline V gene sequence: CDR1 MNHEY, CDR2 SMNVEV (reference sequence). The CDR3 here is CASSFRGLAYEQYF. The CDR3 DNA reads as TGTGCCAGCAGTTTCCGGGGACTAGCCTACGAGCAGTACTTC.

This clone has more than one count but fewer than ten. The chain uses TRBV4-1 and TRBJ1-3; D ambiguous. Looked up from germline, CDR1 is MGHRA and CDR2 is YSYEKL. This CDR3 region has 15 residues. The V gene lost 0 bases and the J gene lost 10 bases, with 16 bases spanning the gap. Here the CDR3 reads CASSQDIGMDLTIYF. The DNA for the CDR3 is TGCGCCAGCAGCCAAGACATTGGCATGGACTTGACCATATATTTT.

This clone was recorded only once. The chain employs TRBV27 and TRBJ2-1; 8 bases are a match to TRBD2. From germline, CDR1 is MNHEY and CDR2 SMNVEV (reference sequence). The length of the CDR3 is 16 residues. The V and J ends lost 10 bases and 5 bases, in that order; junction bases with no gene match: 16. CDR3 nucleotide sequence: TGTGCCACCCTGAGGCTAGCGGGCGTTAAAAACAATGAGCAGTTCTTC. Translating it yields CATLRLAGVKNNEQFF.

The chain couples TRBV3-1 (or the pseudogene TRBV3-2) to TRBJ2-3; D uncertain. Looked up from germline, CDR1 is LGHDT and CDR2 is YNNKEL (reference sequence). The length of the CDR3 is 12 residues. Trimming pared 4 bases from V and 6 bases from J, leaving 8 bases between. Here the CDR3 DNA reads TGTGCCAGCAGCCTGACCAGGGATACGCAGTATTTT. Translation: CASSLTRDTQYF.

Only a few counts were recorded for this clone. V and J are TRBV27 and TRBJ1-2, with 11 bases matching TRBD1. CDR3 length equals 15 residues. The junction had 5 bases not matched to a gene; V was cut back by 2 bases and J by 6 bases. Germline V gives CDR1 MNHEY, CDR2 SMNVEV (reference sequence). In nucleotides, the CDR3 is TGTGCCAGCAGTTTACGGACAGGGGGCGTTGATGGCTACACCTTC. Translation: CASSLRTGGVDGYTF.

This chain connects TRBV7-9 to TRBJ2-2; 8 bases fit TRBD2. The V gene's germline CDR1 is SEHNR and CDR2 FQNEAQ (reference sequence). The length of the CDR3 is 14 residues. After removal of 5 bases from V and 3 bases from J, the junction contained 2 bases not matched to a gene. CDR3: CASSGTSYTGELFF. The DNA for the CDR3 is TGTGCCAGCAGCGGGACTAGTTACACCGGGGAGCTGTTTTTT.

The chain employs TRBV6-1 and TRBJ1-6; 10 positions match TRBD1. Germline lookup yields CDR1 MNHNS and CDR2 SASEGT. V trimming: 1 base; J trimming: 7 bases; junction bases outside the gene matches: 1. The CDR3 runs to 15 residues. CDR3 residues: CASSEGDRGNSPLHF. CDR3 coding DNA: TGTGCCAGCAGTGAAGGGGACAGGGGAAATTCACCCCTCCACTTT.

The CDR3 is CASSQSANRGTGELFF. CDR3 coding DNA: TGTGCCAGCAGCCAATCGGCGAACAGGGGCACCGGGGAGCTGTTTTTT. V is TRBV7-3 and J is TRBJ2-2; 7 bases fit TRBD1. J lost 4 bases, V lost 5 bases, and 10 bases had no gene match. The V gene's germline CDR1 is SGHTA and CDR2 FQGTGA. The CDR3 contains 16 residues.

The genes are TRBV12-3 or TRBV12-4 and TRBJ1-4; TRBD1 aligns across 9 bases. Trimming took 7 bases from V and 11 from J; bases not matched to a gene: 8. The CDR3 sequence is 13 residues long. The CDR3 reads CASILTGGRKLFF. In nucleotides, the CDR3 is TGTGCCAGCATCCTGACAGGGGGGCGGAAACTGTTTTTT.

The V gene is TRBV6-5, the J gene TRBJ2-7, with a possible D match to TRBD1 (7 bases). The length of the CDR3 is 16 residues. V dropped 2 bases and J dropped 3 bases, with 17 bases sitting between them. Per the germline V gene, CDR1 is MNHEY and CDR2 is SVGAGI. CDR3 region: CASSYPRQGGGYEQYF. Written as DNA, the CDR3 is TGTGCCAGCAGTTACCCACGACAGGGAGGAGGCTACGAGCAGTACTTC.

CDR3 nucleotide sequence: TGTGCCAGCAGCCGACCCGGGACAGGGGCCCACGAGCAGTACTTC. Translating it yields CASSRPGTGAHEQYF. The chain links TRBV6-5 to TRBJ2-7; 10 nucleotides agree with TRBD1. V lost 6 bases and J lost 5; bases outside the gene matches: 10. The CDR3 runs to 15 residues. The germline CDR1 and CDR2 sequences are MNHEY and SVGAGI.